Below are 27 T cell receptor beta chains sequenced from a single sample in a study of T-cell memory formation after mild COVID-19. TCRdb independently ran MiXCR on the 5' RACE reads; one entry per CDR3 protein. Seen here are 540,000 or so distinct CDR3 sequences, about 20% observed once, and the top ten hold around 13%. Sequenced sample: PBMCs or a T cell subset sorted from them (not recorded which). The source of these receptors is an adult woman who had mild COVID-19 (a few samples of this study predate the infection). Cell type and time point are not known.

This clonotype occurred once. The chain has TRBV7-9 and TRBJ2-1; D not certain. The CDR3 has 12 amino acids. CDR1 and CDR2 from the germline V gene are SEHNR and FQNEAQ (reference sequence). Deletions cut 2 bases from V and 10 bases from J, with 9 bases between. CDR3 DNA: TGTGCCAGCAGCTTAAACCCGCCGGAGCAGTTCTTC. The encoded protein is CASSLNPPEQFF.

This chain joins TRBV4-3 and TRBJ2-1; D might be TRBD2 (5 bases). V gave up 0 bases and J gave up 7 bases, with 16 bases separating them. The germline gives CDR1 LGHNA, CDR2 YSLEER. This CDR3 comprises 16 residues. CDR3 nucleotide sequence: TGCGCCAGCAGCCAAGATAGAGGGTATAGGTGGAATGAGCAGTTCTTC. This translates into CASSQDRGYRWNEQFF.

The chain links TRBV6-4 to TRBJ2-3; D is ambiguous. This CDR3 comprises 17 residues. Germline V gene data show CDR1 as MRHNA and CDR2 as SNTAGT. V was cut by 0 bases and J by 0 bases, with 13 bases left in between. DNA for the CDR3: TGTGCCAGCAGTGACTCGGGGATTACCTTTAGCACAGATACGCAGTATTTT. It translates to CASSDSGITFSTDTQYF.

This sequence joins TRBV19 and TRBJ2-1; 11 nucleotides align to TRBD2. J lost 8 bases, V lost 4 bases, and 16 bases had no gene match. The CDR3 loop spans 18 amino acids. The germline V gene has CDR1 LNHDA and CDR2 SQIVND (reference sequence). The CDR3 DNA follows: TGTGCCAGTAGTAACACACCTATAGCGGGAGGGCCGGGCGATGAGCAGTTCTTC. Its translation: CASSNTPIAGGPGDEQFF.

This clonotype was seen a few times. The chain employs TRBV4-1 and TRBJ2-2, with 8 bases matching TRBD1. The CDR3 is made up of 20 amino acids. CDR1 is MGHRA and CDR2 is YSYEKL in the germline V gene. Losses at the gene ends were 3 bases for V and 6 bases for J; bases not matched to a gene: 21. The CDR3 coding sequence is TGCGCCAGCAGCCAGGTTAACAGGGGGGCGCTTGAGGGACGATCCGGGGAGCTGTTTTTT. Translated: CASSQVNRGALEGRSGELFF.

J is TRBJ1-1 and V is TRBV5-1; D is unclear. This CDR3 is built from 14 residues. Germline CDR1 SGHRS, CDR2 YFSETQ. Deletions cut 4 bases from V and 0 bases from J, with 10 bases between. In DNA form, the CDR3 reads TGCGCCAGCAGCGTGACAATCATGAACACTGAAGCTTTCTTT. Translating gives CASSVTIMNTEAFF.

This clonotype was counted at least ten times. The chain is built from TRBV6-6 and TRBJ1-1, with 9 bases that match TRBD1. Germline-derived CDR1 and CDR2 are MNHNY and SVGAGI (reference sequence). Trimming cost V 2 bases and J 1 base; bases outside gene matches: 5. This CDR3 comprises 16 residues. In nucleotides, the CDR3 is TGTGCCAGCAGTTACCCAGTGACAGGGGGGAACACTGAAGCTTTCTTT. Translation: CASSYPVTGGNTEAFF.

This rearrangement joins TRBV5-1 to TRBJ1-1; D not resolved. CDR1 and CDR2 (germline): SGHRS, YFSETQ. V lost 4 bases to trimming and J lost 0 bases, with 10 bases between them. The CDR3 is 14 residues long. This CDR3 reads CASSLTVMNTEAFF. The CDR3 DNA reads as TGCGCCAGCAGCCTTACCGTCATGAACACTGAAGCTTTCTTT.

The CDR3 coding sequence is TGTGCCAGCAGCCTCACGTGGCCCGCAACTAATGAAAAACTGTTTTTT. Residues: CASSLTWPATNEKLFF. This chain joins TRBV11-2 and TRBJ1-4; no firm D call. Per the germline V gene, CDR1 is SGHAT and CDR2 is FQNNGV. V lost 5 bases, J lost 0 bases, and 13 bases lay in between. The CDR3 loop spans 16 amino acids.

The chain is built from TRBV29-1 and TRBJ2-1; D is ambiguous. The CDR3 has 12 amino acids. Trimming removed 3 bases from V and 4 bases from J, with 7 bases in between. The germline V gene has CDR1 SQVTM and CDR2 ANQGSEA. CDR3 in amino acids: CSVDDLYNEQFF. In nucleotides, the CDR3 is TGCAGCGTTGACGACCTATACAATGAGCAGTTCTTC.

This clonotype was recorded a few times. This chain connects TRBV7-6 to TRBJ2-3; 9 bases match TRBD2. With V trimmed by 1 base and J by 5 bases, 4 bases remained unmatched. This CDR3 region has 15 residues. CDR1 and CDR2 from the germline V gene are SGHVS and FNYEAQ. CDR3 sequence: CASSLGPSGVDTQYF. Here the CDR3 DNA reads TGTGCCAGCAGCTTAGGACCTAGCGGGGTAGATACGCAGTATTTT.

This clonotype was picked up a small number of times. The CDR3 bases are TGCGCCAGCAGCCGTGCGGGGGGGGTATTAAACTATGGCTACACCTTC. It is translated as CASSRAGGVLNYGYTF. V gene TRBV4-1 combines with J gene TRBJ1-2; tentative D call: TRBD1 (5 bases). Trimming stripped 4 bases from V and 2 bases from J, with 17 bases between. The V gene's germline CDR1 is MGHRA and CDR2 YSYEKL. This CDR3 contains 16 residues.

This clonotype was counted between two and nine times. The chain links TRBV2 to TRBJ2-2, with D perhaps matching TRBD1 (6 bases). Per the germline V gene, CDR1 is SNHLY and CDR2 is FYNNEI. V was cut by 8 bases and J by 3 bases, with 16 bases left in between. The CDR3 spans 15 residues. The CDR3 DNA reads TGTGCCAGCGACAGGCTTCCTCGGGACACCGGGGAGCTGTTTTTT. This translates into CASDRLPRDTGELFF.

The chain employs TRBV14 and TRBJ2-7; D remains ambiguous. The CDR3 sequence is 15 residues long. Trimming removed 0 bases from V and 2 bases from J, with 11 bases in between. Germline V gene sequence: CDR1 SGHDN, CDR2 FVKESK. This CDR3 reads CASSQEGSTTYEQYF. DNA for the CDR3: TGTGCCAGCAGCCAAGAGGGGTCCACCACCTACGAGCAGTACTTC.

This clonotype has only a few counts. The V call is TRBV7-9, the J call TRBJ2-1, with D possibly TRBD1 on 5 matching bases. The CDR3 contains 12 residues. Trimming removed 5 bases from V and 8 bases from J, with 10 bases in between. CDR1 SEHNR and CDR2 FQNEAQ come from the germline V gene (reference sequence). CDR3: CASSDHRYEQFF. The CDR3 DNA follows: TGTGCCAGCAGCGATCACAGGTATGAGCAGTTCTTC. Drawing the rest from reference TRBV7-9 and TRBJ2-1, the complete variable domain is DTGVSQNPRHKITKRGQNVTFRCDPISEHNRLYWYRQTLGQGPEFLTYFQNEAQLEKSRLLSDRFSAERPKGSFSTLEIQRTEQGDSAMYLCASSDHRYEQFFGPGTRLTVL.

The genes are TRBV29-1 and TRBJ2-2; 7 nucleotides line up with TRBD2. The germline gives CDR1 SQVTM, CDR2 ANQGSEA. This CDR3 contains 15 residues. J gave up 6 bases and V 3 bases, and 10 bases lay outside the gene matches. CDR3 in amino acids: CSVEWGRAYAGELFF. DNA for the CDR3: TGCAGCGTTGAGTGGGGGAGGGCCTACGCCGGGGAGCTGTTTTTT.

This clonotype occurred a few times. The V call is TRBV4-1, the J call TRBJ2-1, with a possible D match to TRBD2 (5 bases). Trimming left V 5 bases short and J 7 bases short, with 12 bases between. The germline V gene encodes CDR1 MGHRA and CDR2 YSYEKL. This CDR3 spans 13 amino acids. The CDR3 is CASSYTPGNEQFF. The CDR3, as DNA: TGCGCCAGCAGCTACACGCCGGGGAATGAGCAGTTCTTC.

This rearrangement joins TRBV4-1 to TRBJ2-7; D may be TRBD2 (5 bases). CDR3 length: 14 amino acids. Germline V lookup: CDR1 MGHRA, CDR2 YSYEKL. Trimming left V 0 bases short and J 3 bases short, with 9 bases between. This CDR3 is CASSQDSGYYEQYF. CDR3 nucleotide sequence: TGCGCCAGCAGCCAAGATTCGGGGTACTACGAGCAGTACTTC.

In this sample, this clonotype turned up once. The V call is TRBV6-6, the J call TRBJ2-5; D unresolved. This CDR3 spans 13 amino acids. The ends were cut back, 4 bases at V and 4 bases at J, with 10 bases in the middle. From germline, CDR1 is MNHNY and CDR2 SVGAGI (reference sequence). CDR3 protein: CASSSPQGETQYF. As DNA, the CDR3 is TGTGCCAGCAGTTCCCCACAAGGAGAGACCCAGTACTTC.

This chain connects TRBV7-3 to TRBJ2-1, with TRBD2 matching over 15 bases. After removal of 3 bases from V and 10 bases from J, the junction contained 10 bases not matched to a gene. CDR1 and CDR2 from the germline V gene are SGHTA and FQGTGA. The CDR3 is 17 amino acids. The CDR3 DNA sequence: TGTGCCAGCAGCTTGTCGGCCGGGACTAGCGGGAGGAGCGAGCAGTTCTTC. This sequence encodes CASSLSAGTSGRSEQFF.

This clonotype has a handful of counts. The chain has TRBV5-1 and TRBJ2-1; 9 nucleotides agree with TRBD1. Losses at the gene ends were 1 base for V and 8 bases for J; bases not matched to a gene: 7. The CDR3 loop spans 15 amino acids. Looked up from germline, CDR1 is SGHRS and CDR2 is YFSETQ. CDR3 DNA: TGCGCCAGCAGCTTGACAGGGGGCGCCGGGGATGAGCAGTTCTTC. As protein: CASSLTGGAGDEQFF.

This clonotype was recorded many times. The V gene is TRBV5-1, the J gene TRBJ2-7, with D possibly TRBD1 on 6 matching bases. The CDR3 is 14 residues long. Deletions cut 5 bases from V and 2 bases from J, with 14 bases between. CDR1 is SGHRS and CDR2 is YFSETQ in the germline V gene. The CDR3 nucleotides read TGCGCCAGCAGTGAGGGAGCAGGGGCCTACGAGCAGTACTTC. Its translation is CASSEGAGAYEQYF.

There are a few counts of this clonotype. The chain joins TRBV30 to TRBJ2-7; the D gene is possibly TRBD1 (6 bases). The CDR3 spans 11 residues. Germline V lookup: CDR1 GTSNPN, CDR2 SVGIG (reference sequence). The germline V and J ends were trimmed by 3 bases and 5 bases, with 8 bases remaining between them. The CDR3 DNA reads TGTGCCTGGAGACAGGGTAACGAGCAGTACTTC. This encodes CAWRQGNEQYF.

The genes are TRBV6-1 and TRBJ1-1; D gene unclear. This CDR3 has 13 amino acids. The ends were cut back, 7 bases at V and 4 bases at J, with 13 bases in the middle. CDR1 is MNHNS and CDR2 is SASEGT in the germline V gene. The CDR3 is CASNFRSGTEAFF. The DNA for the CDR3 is TGTGCCAGCAATTTCAGGTCGGGCACTGAAGCTTTCTTT.

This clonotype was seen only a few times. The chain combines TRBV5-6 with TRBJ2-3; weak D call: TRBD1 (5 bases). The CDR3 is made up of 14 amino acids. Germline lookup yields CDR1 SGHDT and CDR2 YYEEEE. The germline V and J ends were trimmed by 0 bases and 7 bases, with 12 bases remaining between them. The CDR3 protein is CASSLATAANTQYF. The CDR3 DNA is TGTGCCAGCAGCTTGGCGACAGCCGCAAATACGCAGTATTTT.

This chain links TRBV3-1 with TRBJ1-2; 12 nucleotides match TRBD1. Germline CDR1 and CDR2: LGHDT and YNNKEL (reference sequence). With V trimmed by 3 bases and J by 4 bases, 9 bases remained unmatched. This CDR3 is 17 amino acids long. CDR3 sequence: CASSHRDRGLNSYGYTF. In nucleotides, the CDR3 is TGTGCCAGCAGCCACCGGGACAGGGGGCTGAATAGCTATGGCTACACCTTC.

CDR3 coding DNA: TGCAGCGGGGCCCCGCGGGAATCCCAAGAGACCCAGTACTTC. Its protein product is CSGAPRESQETQYF. The V gene is TRBV29-1, the J gene TRBJ2-5; D might be TRBD2 (6 bases). Germline assignment: CDR1 SQVTM and CDR2 ANQGSEA. CDR3 length: 14 residues. Deletions cut 7 bases from V and 1 base from J, with 16 bases between. The full variable domain, rest sourced from reference TRBV29-1 and TRBJ2-5, is SAVISQKPSRDICQRGTSLTIQCQVDSQVTMMFWYRQQPGQSLTLIATANQGSEATYESGFVIDKFPISRPNLTFSTLTVSNMSPEDSSIYLCSGAPRESQETQYFGPGTRLLVL.